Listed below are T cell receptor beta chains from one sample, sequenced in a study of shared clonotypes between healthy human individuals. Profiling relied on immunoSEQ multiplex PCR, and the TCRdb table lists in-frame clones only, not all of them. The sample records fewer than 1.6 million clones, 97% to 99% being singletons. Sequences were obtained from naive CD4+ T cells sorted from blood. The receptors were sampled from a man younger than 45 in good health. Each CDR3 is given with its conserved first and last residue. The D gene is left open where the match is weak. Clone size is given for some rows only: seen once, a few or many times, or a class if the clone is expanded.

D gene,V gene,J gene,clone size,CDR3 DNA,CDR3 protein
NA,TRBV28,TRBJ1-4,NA,TGTGCCAGCGGCCGGGATTTTGCTAATGAAAAACTGTTTTTT,CASGRDFANEKLFF
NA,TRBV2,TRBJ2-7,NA,TGTGCCAGCAGTGAAGGAATTACGATCTCCTACGAGCAGTACTTC,CASSEGITISYEQYF
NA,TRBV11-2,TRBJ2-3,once,TGTGCCAGCAGCTTATCTCTGGTGTTCTCTGATACGCAGTATTTT,CASSLSLVFSDTQYF
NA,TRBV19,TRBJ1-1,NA,TGTGCCAGTAGGGGGACGGTGAACACTGAAGCTTTCTTT,CASRGTVNTEAFF
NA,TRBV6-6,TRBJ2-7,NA,TGTGCCAGCAGTTATTCCGGGGCGTACGAGCAGTACTTC,CASSYSGAYEQYF
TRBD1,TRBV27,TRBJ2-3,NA,TGTGCCAGCAGTACCTGGACAGGGGATACGCAGTATTTT,CASSTWTGDTQYF
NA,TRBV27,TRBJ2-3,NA,TGTGCCAGCAGTCCGATAGGACAAATTGGGGTCCGGAATACGCAGTATTTT,CASSPIGQIGVRNTQYF
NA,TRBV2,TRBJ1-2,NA,TGTGCCAGCAGTGCAGGGGCGAGGAGGGACTATGGCTACACCTTC,CASSAGARRDYGYTF
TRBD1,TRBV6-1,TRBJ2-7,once,TGTGCCAGTAGGACAGGGCGAGGCTACGAGCAGTACTTC,CASRTGRGYEQYF
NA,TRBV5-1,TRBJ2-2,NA,TGCGCCAGCAGCTTGAGTCTCGCGAACACCGGGGAGCTGTTTTTT,CASSLSLANTGELFF
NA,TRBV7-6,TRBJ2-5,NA,TGTGCCAGCAGCTTTGGAGGTGACCAAGAGACCCAGTACTTC,CASSFGGDQETQYF
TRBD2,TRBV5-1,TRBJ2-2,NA,TGCGCCAGCAGCTTGAATCTAGCGGGAGCCGGGGAGCTGTTTTTT,CASSLNLAGAGELFF
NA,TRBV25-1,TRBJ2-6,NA,TGTGCCAGCAGTAATTCTGGGGCCAACGTCCTGACTTTC,CASSNSGANVLTF
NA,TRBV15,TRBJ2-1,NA,TGTGCCACCAGCAGGACAAGCAGGGACTACAATGAGCAGTTCTTC,CATSRTSRDYNEQFF
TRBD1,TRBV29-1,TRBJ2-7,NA,TGCAGCGTTGGGGGACAGGGGGCCTACGAGCAGTACTTC,CSVGGQGAYEQYF
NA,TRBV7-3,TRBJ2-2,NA,TGTGCCAGCAGCCCAGGGGCTGTATGGAACACCGGGGAGCTGTTTTTT,CASSPGAVWNTGELFF
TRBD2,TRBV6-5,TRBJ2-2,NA,TGTGCCAGCAGTTACCTAGCGGGAGGGGCGGCCGGGGAGCTGTTTTTT,CASSYLAGGAAGELFF
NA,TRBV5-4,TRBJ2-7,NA,TGTGCCAGCAGCTTGGACGGACCTTACGAGCAGTACTTC,CASSLDGPYEQYF
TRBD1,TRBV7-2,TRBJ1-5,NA,TGTGCCAGCAGCTACACCGGGACAGAGAACCAGCCCCAGCATTTT,CASSYTGTENQPQHF
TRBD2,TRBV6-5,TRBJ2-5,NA,TGTGCCAGCAACCAGCGGGAGATTGAGACCCAGTACTTC,CASNQREIETQYF
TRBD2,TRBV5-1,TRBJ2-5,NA,TGCGCCAGCAGCTTGACTAGCGGGAGGGTACGGGAGACCCAGTACTTC,CASSLTSGRVRETQYF
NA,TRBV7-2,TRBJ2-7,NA,TGTGCCAGCAGCTTAGCGTGGGAGCAGTACTTC,CASSLAWEQYF
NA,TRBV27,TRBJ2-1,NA,TGTGCCAGCAGCCAGACTAGGAGGGTCCCCCACTACAATGAGCAGTTCTTC,CASSQTRRVPHYNEQFF
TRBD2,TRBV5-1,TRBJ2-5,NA,TGCGCCAGCAGCGCGGGACTAGTACAAGAGACCCAGTACTTC,CASSAGLVQETQYF
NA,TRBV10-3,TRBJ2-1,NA,TGTGCCATCAGTGAAACTCGACTAGATGAGCAGTTCTTC,CAISETRLDEQFF
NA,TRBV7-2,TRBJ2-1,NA,TGTGCCAGCAGCTTCCGTTCCTCTTACGGCGATGAGCAGTTCTTC,CASSFRSSYGDEQFF
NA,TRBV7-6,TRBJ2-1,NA,TGTGCCAGCAGCTCAAACAGGGGAGGTGAGCAGTTCTTC,CASSSNRGGEQFF
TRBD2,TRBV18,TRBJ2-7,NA,TGTGCCAGCTCACCTCCTATTTTGACTAGCGGGAGGGTATCCTACGAGCAGTACTTC,CASSPPILTSGRVSYEQYF
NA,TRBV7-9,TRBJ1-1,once,TGTGCCAGCAGCTCCGCACCAGCTTTCTTT,CASSSAPAFF
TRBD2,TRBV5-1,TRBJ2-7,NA,TGCGCCAGCAGCTTGACCCCAGGACTAGCCGAGCAGTACTTC,CASSLTPGLAEQYF
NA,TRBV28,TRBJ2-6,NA,TGTGCCAGCAGTTCCCGACAGGCTGGGGCCAACGTCCTGACTTTC,CASSSRQAGANVLTF
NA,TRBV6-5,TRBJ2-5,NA,TGTGCCAGCAGCTACGGGGGTAGACAAGAGACCCAGTACTTC,CASSYGGRQETQYF
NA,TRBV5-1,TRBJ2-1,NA,TGCGCCAGCAGCCCTGAAGTTAATGAGCAGTTCTTC,CASSPEVNEQFF
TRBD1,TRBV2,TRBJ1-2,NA,TGTGCCAGCAGTGCCGGACAGGGGAACTATGGCTACACCTTC,CASSAGQGNYGYTF
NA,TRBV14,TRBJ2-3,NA,TGTGCCAGCAGCCAACGACCACAGGGTCCAGATACGCAGTATTTT,CASSQRPQGPDTQYF
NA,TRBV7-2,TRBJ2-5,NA,TGTGCCAGCAGCTTGGCGGGTGTTCAAGAGACCCAGTACTTC,CASSLAGVQETQYF
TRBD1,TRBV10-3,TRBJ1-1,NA,TGTGCCATCAGTGACCCGGACAGGGGAGGGTCATCGAACACTGAAGCTTTCTTT,CAISDPDRGGSSNTEAFF
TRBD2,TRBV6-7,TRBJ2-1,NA,TGTGCCAGCAGTCTGTACTTAGTCCTCATAGCGGGGCAGGACAATGAGCAGTTCTTC,CASSLYLVLIAGQDNEQFF
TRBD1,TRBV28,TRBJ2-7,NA,TGTGCCAGCAGTCCCGCTCGACAGGGGAAGAGCGAGCAGTACTTC,CASSPARQGKSEQYF
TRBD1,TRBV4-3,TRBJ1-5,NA,TGCGCCAGCAGCCAAGCGTACCGGGACAGGGGGATGGATAGCAATCAGCCCCAGCATTTT,CASSQAYRDRGMDSNQPQHF